The 20 T cell receptor beta chains in this list originate from one sample, sequenced in a study of blood T cell repertoires in COVID-19. Measured with immunoSEQ multiplex PCR; TCRdb has only the in-frame clones, and not every one. The table includes around 81,000 clones, around 88% detected once. Sample: peripheral blood. These receptors originate from a woman over 75 with acute or convalescent COVID-19.

This chain joins TRBV25-1 and TRBJ1-1, with no clear D. This CDR3 comprises 11 residues. CDR1 MGHDK and CDR2 SYGVNS come from the germline V gene. V lost 4 bases, J lost 3 bases, and 3 bases lay in between. The CDR3 loop is CASSAYTEAFF. CDR3 DNA: TGTGCCAGCAGTGCGTACACTGAAGCTTTCTTT.

J is TRBJ1-1 and V is TRBV5-1; 9 bases fit TRBD1. Germline CDR1 and CDR2: SGHRS and YFSETQ. The CDR3 extends over 14 amino acids. J gave up 8 bases and V 2 bases, and 7 bases lay outside the gene matches. The CDR3 protein is CASSFLQGAGEAFF. The CDR3 DNA is TGCGCCAGCAGCTTTTTACAGGGGGCTGGCGAAGCTTTCTTT.

This rearrangement joins TRBV27 to TRBJ2-5, with 8 bases identical to TRBD1. The germline CDR1 and CDR2 sequences are MNHEY and SMNVEV (reference sequence). The CDR3 runs to 13 residues. V lost 4 bases, J lost 7 bases, and 5 bases stayed unmatched. The CDR3 bases are TGTGCCAGCAGTTGGGGGACAGGCGGGACCCAGTACTTC. Translated, it gives CASSWGTGGTQYF.

The rearrangement links TRBV29-1 to TRBJ2-7; 7 positions match TRBD2. Germline V gene sequence: CDR1 SQVTM, CDR2 ANQGSEA. The CDR3 contains 17 residues. The V segment lost 4 bases and the J segment 0 bases; nucleotides outside the gene matches: 15. The CDR3 coding sequence is TGCAGCGTTGTTGGATCCTTAGGACTAGGAAGCTCCTACGAGCAGTACTTC. Translating gives CSVVGSLGLGSSYEQYF.

The chain combines TRBV18 with TRBJ2-5, with 7 bases matching TRBD1. This CDR3 is built from 14 residues. The germline CDR1 and CDR2 sequences are KGHSH and LQKENI. The V gene end was trimmed by 4 bases and the J gene end by 4 bases; junction bases not matched to a gene: 6. The CDR3 nucleotides are TGTGCCAGCTCACGACAGGGCGCGGGAGAGACCCAGTACTTC. Residues: CASSRQGAGETQYF. Supplemented by reference TRBV18 and TRBJ2-5, the full variable domain reads NAGVMQNPRHLVRRRGQEARLRCSPMKGHSHVYWYRQLPEEGLKFMVYLQKENIIDESGMPKERFSAEFPKEGPSILRIQQVVRGDSAAYFCASSRQGAGETQYFGPGTRLLVL.

The V gene is TRBV6-5, the J gene TRBJ1-4; D not certain. Germline V gives CDR1 MNHEY, CDR2 SVGAGI. The CDR3 runs 13 residues. V was clipped by 6 bases and J by 6 bases, with 11 bases between them. DNA for the CDR3: TGTGCCAGCAGAAGGACTTCTTATGAAAAACTGTTTTTT. Translating gives CASRRTSYEKLFF.

The CDR3 protein is CASSFNRAGNQPQHF. For the CDR3, the DNA is TGTGCCAGCAGTTTCAACAGGGCTGGCAATCAGCCCCAGCATTTT. The V gene is TRBV27, the J gene TRBJ1-5, with D possibly being TRBD1 (6 bases). CDR1 and CDR2 (germline): MNHEY, SMNVEV (reference sequence). The CDR3 runs 15 residues. Trimming stripped 3 bases from V and 2 bases from J, with 11 bases between.

The genes are TRBV18 and TRBJ1-5; TRBD1 agrees at 9 bases. Germline V gives CDR1 KGHSH, CDR2 LQKENI. The CDR3 is 18 amino acids. V trimming: 1 base; J trimming: 4 bases; junction bases outside the gene matches: 11. The DNA of the CDR3 is TGTGCCAGCTCACCACAACTACGGCGACAGGGGGTAAATCAGCCCCAGCATTTT. Amino acid sequence: CASSPQLRRQGVNQPQHF.

This chain uses TRBV7-2 with TRBJ1-1; possibly TRBD1 for D (5 bases). V shed 5 bases and J shed 1 base, with 17 bases lying between them. The CDR3 spans 16 residues. CDR1 is SGHTA, CDR2 FQGNSA, per germline. DNA for the CDR3: TGTGCCAGCAGCACGAAAGGTGGGGGGAGGAACACTGAAGCTTTCTTT. As protein: CASSTKGGGRNTEAFF.

J is TRBJ2-5 and V is TRBV5-4, with a weak D call TRBD2 (7 bases). Germline CDR1 is SGHNT and CDR2 is YYREEE (reference sequence). The CDR3 runs 16 residues. Trimming took 0 bases from V and 5 from J, leaving 17 bases between them. In nucleotides, the CDR3 is TGTGCCAGCAGCTTGGAGTTTCGGGGGGCGGTGGAGACCCAGTACTTC. It encodes CASSLEFRGAVETQYF.

The chain carries TRBV10-3 and TRBJ1-5; the match to TRBD1 covers 7 bases. Unmatched junction bases numbered 4, after V lost 2 bases and J lost 6 bases. Germline V gives CDR1 ENHRY, CDR2 SYGVKD. CDR3 length equals 14 residues. The DNA for the CDR3 is TGTGCCATCAGTGAGGAGACAGGGATTCAGCCCCAGCATTTT. Amino acid sequence: CAISEETGIQPQHF.

The V and J genes are TRBV13 and TRBJ2-5; TRBD1 matches at 8 bases. J gave up 6 bases and V 0 bases, and 6 bases lay outside the gene matches. CDR1 PRHDT and CDR2 FYEKMQ come from the germline V gene (reference sequence). The CDR3 sequence is 15 residues long. The CDR3 coding sequence is TGTGCCAGCAGCTTAGGCCGGACAGGGAGGCAGACCCAGTACTTC. This codes for CASSLGRTGRQTQYF.

The chain joins TRBV19 to TRBJ2-7; a weak D match, TRBD1 (6 bases). This CDR3 has 13 amino acids. V was pared by 9 bases and J by 5 bases, with 17 bases between. Germline V CDR1 and CDR2: LNHDA, SQIVND (reference sequence). The CDR3: CASGRGGQDEQYF. The CDR3 DNA follows: TGTGCCAGCGGTCGAGGGGGTCAAGACGAGCAGTACTTC.

V gene TRBV11-1 combines with J gene TRBJ2-1; TRBD1 aligns across 12 bases. The CDR3 covers 15 residues. Looked up from germline, CDR1 is SGHAT and CDR2 is FQDESV (reference sequence). Trimming cost V 5 bases and J 8 bases; bases outside gene matches: 7. The CDR3 loop reads CASSPGTGGFDEQFF. As DNA, the CDR3 is TGTGCCAGCAGCCCAGGGACAGGGGGCTTTGATGAGCAGTTCTTC.

The rearrangement uses TRBV7-2 and TRBJ2-5; D gene uncertain. This CDR3 contains 17 residues. Per the germline V gene, CDR1 is SGHTA and CDR2 is FQGNSA. V lost 2 bases, J lost 1 base, and 17 bases lay in between. The CDR3 DNA follows: TGTGCCAGCAGCTTAAGTCCCTCACAACGTTCCCAAGAGACCCAGTACTTC. As protein: CASSLSPSQRSQETQYF.

The chain uses TRBV15 and TRBJ2-3, with a weak D call TRBD1 (5 bases). Germline-derived CDR1 and CDR2 are LNHNV and YYDKDF (reference sequence). With 7 bases removed from V and 0 bases from J, the gap between germline ends came to 14 bases. The CDR3 length is 15 residues. The CDR3 DNA is TGTGCCACCACTGCAAGGGGAACTAGCACAGATACGCAGTATTTT. It translates to CATTARGTSTDTQYF.

The genes are TRBV6-5 and TRBJ2-2; D is undetermined. V lost 7 bases, J lost 6 bases, and 6 bases lay in between. Germline CDR1 reads MNHEY; CDR2 reads SVGAGI. The CDR3 contains 11 residues. CDR3 nucleotide sequence: TGTGCCAGCATTCGGGCCGGGGAGCTGTTTTTT. This gives the protein CASIRAGELFF.

CDR3 in amino acids: CASSLQFFKATF. The CDR3, as DNA: TGTGCCAGCAGCTTACAGTTCTTTAAAGCCACCTTC. The chain links TRBV5-6 to TRBJ1-2, with D uncertain. Germline assignment: CDR1 SGHDT and CDR2 YYEEEE. The CDR3 runs 12 residues. With 2 bases removed from V and 13 bases from J, the gap between germline ends came to 15 bases. The whole variable domain, filled in from reference TRBV5-6 and TRBJ1-2, reads DAGVTQSPTHLIKTRGQQVTLRCSPKSGHDTVSWYQQALGQGPQFIFQYYEEEERQRGNFPDRFSGHQFPNYSSELNVNALLLGDSALYLCASSLQFFKATFGSGTRLTVV.

The chain couples TRBV4-3 to TRBJ2-3, with D possibly matching TRBD2 (6 bases). The CDR3 runs 17 residues. Trimming cost V 3 bases and J 0 bases, with 16 bases left between them. Germline loops: CDR1 LGHNA, CDR2 YSLEER. The CDR3 bases are TGCGCCAGCAGCCAGGGGAGGACACTTCCTAGCACAGATACGCAGTATTTT. This codes for CASSQGRTLPSTDTQYF.

V usage is TRBV6-5 and J usage is TRBJ1-6; the D gene is possibly TRBD1 (6 bases). The CDR3 runs 15 residues. Trimming left V 8 bases short and J 7 bases short, with 18 bases between. The germline V gene has CDR1 MNHEY and CDR2 SVGAGI. The DNA of the CDR3 is TGTGCCAGCTCCCGTAACAGGGAAACCAATTCACCCCTCCACTTT. This gives the protein CASSRNRETNSPLHF.